These 21 T cell receptor beta chains share one sample of origin, sequenced in a study of multiple sclerosis patients with progressive multifocal leukoencephalopathy. Time point specified: before natalizumab initiation. Clones were read by immunoSEQ multiplex PCR, and TCRdb kept only the in-frame ones, dropping some. This sample carries roughly 28,000 clones, around nine tenths of them seen once, and the ten largest clones take 1.1%. The sequencing sample was made of PBMCs. All receptors derive from a human donor with multiple sclerosis.

The rearrangement links TRBV4-1 to TRBJ1-2; D gene uncertain. The germline V gene encodes CDR1 MGHRA and CDR2 YSYEKL. The CDR3 contains 15 residues. Trimming shortened V by 0 bases and J by 4 bases, and 12 bases separated the two germline ends. CDR3 DNA: TGCGCCAGCAGCCAAGATTCGGGGTCCCTCTATGGCTACACCTTC. Translated, it gives CASSQDSGSLYGYTF.

The V call is TRBV7-2, the J call TRBJ2-3; 12 positions agree with TRBD2. Per the germline V gene, CDR1 is SGHTA and CDR2 is FQGNSA. This CDR3 has 18 residues. The V segment lost 5 bases and the J segment 1 base; nucleotides outside the gene matches: 10. The CDR3 is CASSLLLASGGGTDTQYF. The CDR3 coding sequence is TGTGCCAGCAGCCTACTCCTTGCTAGCGGGGGGGGCACAGATACGCAGTATTTT.

The chain couples TRBV10-1 to TRBJ2-1, with TRBD2 as a possible D gene (6 bases). Trimming took 6 bases from V and 0 from J, leaving 12 bases between them. The V gene's germline CDR1 is WNHNN and CDR2 SYGVQD (reference sequence). The CDR3 is 15 residues long. The CDR3 here is CASSRDLSSYNEQFF. The CDR3, as DNA: TGCGCCAGCAGCCGGGACTTGAGCTCCTACAATGAGCAGTTCTTC.

The CDR3 protein is CASSQDLASTDTQYF. In DNA, the CDR3 is TGCGCCAGCAGCCAAGATCTAGCTAGCACAGATACGCAGTATTTT. The chain links TRBV4-3 to TRBJ2-3; possibly TRBD2 for D (5 bases). V gave up 0 bases and J gave up 0 bases, with 7 bases separating them. Looked up from germline, CDR1 is LGHNA and CDR2 is YSLEER. The CDR3 length is 15 residues.

This rearrangement joins TRBV6-6 to TRBJ1-3; 8 nucleotides line up with TRBD1. The CDR3 sequence is 14 residues long. Trimming took 3 bases from V and 8 from J; bases not matched to a gene: 6. Germline V gene lookup returns CDR1 MNHNY and CDR2 SVGAGI (reference sequence). The CDR3 sequence is CASSYQGQADTIYF. CDR3 DNA sequence: TGTGCCAGCAGTTATCAGGGACAGGCCGACACCATATATTTT.

The chain links TRBV28 to TRBJ2-1, with D possibly TRBD1 on 5 matching bases. The V end was cut by 0 bases, the J end by 2 bases, with 8 bases between. In germline, CDR1 is MDHEN, CDR2 SYDVKM. The CDR3 extends over 15 amino acids. The DNA for the CDR3 is TGTGCCAGCAGTTTATGGGGCAGGGCCTACAATGAGCAGTTCTTC. Its protein product is CASSLWGRAYNEQFF.

The chain carries TRBV7-6 and TRBJ1-2; D is ambiguous. This CDR3 has 14 amino acids. V lost 5 bases, J lost 3 bases, and 13 bases lay in between. Germline-derived CDR1 and CDR2 are SGHVS and FNYEAQ. CDR3 DNA: TGTGCCAGCAGCCCCGCCTTATCCGACTATGGCTACACCTTC. Its protein product is CASSPALSDYGYTF.

The chain is built from TRBV6-5 and TRBJ1-2, with 7 bases matching TRBD1. There are 13 residues in the CDR3. Germline V gene sequence: CDR1 MNHEY, CDR2 SVGAGI. V was pared by 6 bases and J by 4 bases, with 5 bases of the junction left unmatched. In nucleotides, the CDR3 is TGTGCCAGCAGCTCAGGGGGGGCCTATGGCTACACCTTC. Translated: CASSSGGAYGYTF.

The chain couples TRBV28 to TRBJ1-1; 7 nucleotides match TRBD1. Unmatched junction bases numbered 6, after V lost 5 bases and J lost 3 bases. This CDR3 region has 14 residues. CDR1 is MDHEN and CDR2 is SYDVKM in the germline V gene. The CDR3 nucleotides read TGTGCCAGCAGTCTCAGGGACAGATACACTGAAGCTTTCTTT. It translates to CASSLRDRYTEAFF.

This clone was found once. This chain joins TRBV28 and TRBJ1-4; D gene uncertain. This CDR3 has 14 residues. CDR1 and CDR2 from the germline V gene are MDHEN and SYDVKM. V was cut by 3 bases and J by 8 bases, with 13 bases left in between. The CDR3 nucleotides read TGTGCCAGCAGTTTGGAGGGTAGAGGAGAAAAACTGTTTTTT. Its protein product is CASSLEGRGEKLFF. The full variable domain, rest sourced from reference TRBV28 and TRBJ1-4, is DVKVTQSSRYLVKRTGEKVFLECVQDMDHENMFWYRQDPGLGLRLIYFSYDVKMKEKGDIPEGYSVSREKKERFSLILESASTNQTSMYLCASSLEGRGEKLFFGSGTQLSVL.

This clone showed up just a few times. This chain connects TRBV19 to TRBJ1-1; D gene uncertain. Trimming pared 2 bases from V and 3 bases from J, leaving 13 bases between. CDR1 LNHDA and CDR2 SQIVND come from the germline V gene (reference sequence). The CDR3 has 15 residues. CDR3 nucleotide sequence: TGTGCCAGTAGTATACCCAGCCAGCTCGACACTGAAGCTTTCTTT. Its protein product is CASSIPSQLDTEAFF.

The chain carries TRBV19 and TRBJ1-6; TRBD1 agrees at 8 bases. The CDR3 consists of 15 residues. Germline CDR1 LNHDA, CDR2 SQIVND (reference sequence). Unmatched junction bases numbered 13, after V lost 8 bases and J lost 10 bases. CDR3 sequence: CASHGPGQARSPLHF. In DNA, the CDR3 is TGTGCCAGTCATGGGCCGGGACAGGCTAGGTCACCCCTCCACTTT.

The CDR3 DNA reads as TGTGCCAGCAGCCATGCCCCCCTAGCGGGGATCCTCACAGATACGCAGTATTTT. Its translation: CASSHAPLAGILTDTQYF. The chain links TRBV4-2 to TRBJ2-3; 9 positions agree with TRBD2. The CDR3 has 18 amino acids. CDR1 is LGHNA, CDR2 YNFKEQ, per germline. J lost 2 bases, V lost 3 bases, and 12 bases had no gene match.

This rearrangement joins TRBV29-1 to TRBJ1-2; possible D gene TRBD1, 6 bases. V lost 6 bases, J lost 5 bases, and 22 bases lay in between. CDR1 SQVTM and CDR2 ANQGSEA come from the germline V gene. CDR3 length equals 15 residues. This CDR3 is CSVGGTNREHYGYTF. The CDR3 DNA reads as TGCAGCGTGGGGGGCACTAACAGGGAACATTATGGCTACACCTTC.

The chain employs TRBV9 and TRBJ1-5, with TRBD1 as a possible D gene (5 bases). V was shortened by 7 bases and J by 4 bases, with 15 bases between the two germline ends. The germline V gene has CDR1 SGDLS and CDR2 YYNGEE. This CDR3 has 14 residues. The CDR3 nucleotides read TGTGCCAGCTCCGGTGGGGGGGGGAATCAGCCCCAGCATTTT. It translates to CASSGGGGNQPQHF.

The genes are TRBV30 and TRBJ2-5, with D possibly called TRBD1 or TRBD2 (5 bases each). The end of the DNA aligns better with TRBJ2-7, so the J call may be wrong. CDR3 length equals 11 residues. Germline V CDR1 and CDR2: GTSNPN, SVGIG (reference sequence). The CDR3: CAWMGAYEQYF. The CDR3 nucleotides are TGTGCCTGGATGGGGGCCTACGAGCAGTACTTC.

The rearrangement uses TRBV10-3 and TRBJ1-1, with D possibly TRBD1 on 5 matching bases. Between the trimmed V and J ends, which lost 7 bases and 2 bases, there was a span of 8 bases. Looked up from germline, CDR1 is ENHRY and CDR2 is SYGVKD. The CDR3 extends over 12 amino acids. The CDR3 protein is CAINGDNTEAFF. CDR3 bases: TGTGCCATCAATGGGGACAACACTGAAGCTTTCTTT.

The chain uses TRBV7-8 and TRBJ2-1; 8 bases are a match to TRBD1. Germline V gene sequence: CDR1 SGHVS, CDR2 FQNEAQ. There are 14 residues in the CDR3. V lost 5 bases and J lost 2; bases outside the gene matches: 2. DNA for the CDR3: TGTGCCAGCAGCCAGACAGGGGCCTACAATGAGCAGTTCTTC. This encodes CASSQTGAYNEQFF.

This clone was detected only once. The gene calls are TRBV30 and TRBJ1-1; D is uncertain. Germline CDR1 and CDR2: GTSNPN and SVGIG (reference sequence). Between the trimmed V and J ends, which lost 0 bases and 1 base, there was a span of 9 bases. This CDR3 is 14 amino acids long. CDR3: CAWSVGHPNTEAFF. CDR3 bases: TGTGCCTGGAGTGTAGGGCACCCGAACACTGAAGCTTTCTTT.

V usage is TRBV5-4 and J usage is TRBJ1-1, with D possibly TRBD1 on 5 matching bases. CDR1 SGHNT and CDR2 YYREEE come from the germline V gene (reference sequence). Trimming left V 1 base short and J 4 bases short, with 8 bases between. The CDR3 contains 13 residues. CDR3: CASSLYGGTEAFF. The DNA for the CDR3 is TGTGCCAGCAGCTTGTATGGGGGCACTGAAGCTTTCTTT.

The gene calls are TRBV2 and TRBJ2-7; 10 bases align to TRBD1. CDR1 is SNHLY and CDR2 is FYNNEI in the germline V gene. This CDR3 has 14 residues. Germline trimming cut 4 bases from V and 4 bases from J; bases unmatched to any gene: 4. This chain's CDR3 is CASSAGQGIYEQYF. For the CDR3, the DNA is TGTGCCAGCAGTGCGGGACAGGGGATATACGAGCAGTACTTC.